This TCR beta chain was sequenced during a study of somatic mutations in cytotoxic T cells in rheumatoid arthritis. General study results and limits: Unknown were the antigen targets of the expanded CD8+ clones.

Method: immunoSEQ multiplex PCR; TCRdb's copy keeps in-frame clones and lacks some. The sample records some 20,000 clones, about 70% being singletons. Note on this clone: Its antigen is still unknown.

V lost 2 bases and J lost 1, with 4 bases in between. The CDR3 sequence is 14 residues long. Per germline, CDR1 SGDLS and CDR2 YYNGEE. The sample taken for sequencing was CD8+ T cells sorted from blood. The sequence was obtained from an adult with rheumatoid arthritis. The chain uses TRBV9 and TRBJ1-6; D gene uncertain. The CDR3 coding sequence is TGTGCCAGCAGCGTTGGGTCCTATAATTCACCCCTCCACTTT. Protein product: CASSVGSYNSPLHF.